The 24 T cell receptor beta chains given below trace back to one sample, sequenced in a study of blood T cell repertoires in COVID-19. Only in-frame clones appear in the TCRdb table, and some are missing; sequencing was by immunoSEQ multiplex PCR. The table records approximately 50,000 clones, approximately 91% of them present only once. The sequencing input was peripheral blood. The receptors come from a human donor in a cohort sampled during active COVID-19.

The chain employs TRBV3-1 (or the pseudogene TRBV3-2) and TRBJ2-2; tentatively, D is TRBD2 (5 bases). This CDR3 has 17 residues. V was shortened by 0 bases and J by 3 bases, with 14 bases between the two germline ends. The V gene's germline CDR1 is LGHDT and CDR2 YNNKEL (reference sequence). The CDR3, as DNA: TGTGCCAGCAGCCAAGATGCAAACTACGGGGACACCGGGGAGCTGTTTTTT. Protein product: CASSQDANYGDTGELFF.

This chain joins TRBV28 and TRBJ2-1; 11 nucleotides agree with TRBD2. The CDR3 loop spans 15 amino acids. CDR1 and CDR2 from the germline V gene are MDHEN and SYDVKM. Trimming at V came to 8 bases and at J to 4 bases, leaving 7 bases not matched to a gene. The CDR3 loop is CASEGLAEPYNEQFF. CDR3 in DNA: TGTGCCAGCGAGGGACTAGCGGAACCATACAATGAGCAGTTCTTC.

This clone was seen just once. The CDR3 loop is CASSPRDGRTTIYF. The DNA for the CDR3 is TGTGCCAGCAGTCCCCGGGATGGGAGAACCACCATATATTTT. The chain couples TRBV6-5 to TRBJ1-3; D unresolved. Germline values: CDR1 MNHEY, CDR2 SVGAGI. The CDR3 has 14 residues. Deletions cut 5 bases from V and 9 bases from J, with 17 bases between.

The chain joins TRBV10-3 to TRBJ1-1; tentative D call: TRBD1 (5 bases). Trimming removed 3 bases at V and 3 bases at J, with 17 bases between. Germline V gene sequence: CDR1 ENHRY, CDR2 SYGVKD. CDR3 length: 16 residues. The CDR3 nucleotides read TGTGCCATCAGTGATGTGGCGCCTTTAGGGGACACTGAAGCTTTCTTT. It codes for CAISDVAPLGDTEAFF.

This clone has a single count. The J gene is TRBJ2-7, the V gene TRBV6-6; the match to TRBD1 covers 7 bases. V lost 10 bases to trimming and J lost 2 bases; unmatched junction nucleotides: 5. CDR1 is MNHNY and CDR2 is SVGAGI in the germline V gene (reference sequence). This CDR3 contains 12 residues. CDR3 sequence reads: CATTGQTYEQYV. CDR3 in DNA: TGTGCCACAACGGGACAGACCTACGAGCAGTACGTC.

This chain connects TRBV24-1 to TRBJ1-1; 8 bases are shared with TRBD1. Germline V gives CDR1 KGHDR, CDR2 SFDVKD. CDR3 length equals 15 residues. Losses at the gene ends were 6 bases for V and 1 base for J; bases not matched to a gene: 6. CDR3 region: CATSPGQGRNTEAFF. The CDR3 region has the DNA TGTGCCACCAGTCCTGGACAGGGAAGGAACACTGAAGCTTTCTTT.

The chain has TRBV30 and TRBJ1-1; tentative D call: TRBD1 (5 bases). The CDR3 sequence is 11 residues long. Germline lookup yields CDR1 GTSNPN and CDR2 SVGIG (reference sequence). The V and J ends lost 2 bases and 9 bases respectively, with 10 bases between them. DNA for the CDR3: TGTGCCTGGAGTCGAGGACATAAAGCTTTCTTT. Amino acid sequence: CAWSRGHKAFF.

The CDR3 region is CASSQGGENTEAFF. The CDR3, as DNA: TGCGCCAGCAGTCAAGGGGGCGAGAACACTGAAGCTTTCTTT. J is TRBJ1-1 and V is TRBV5-1; 7 nucleotides agree with TRBD1. J gave up 1 base and V 5 bases, and 5 bases lay outside the gene matches. Per the germline V gene, CDR1 is SGHRS and CDR2 is YFSETQ. The CDR3 contains 14 residues.

This clone has just one count. The chain combines TRBV13 with TRBJ2-5; 10 bases map to TRBD2. The CDR3 is made up of 18 amino acids. The ends lost 2 bases at V and 2 bases at J; junction bases unmatched: 11. CDR1 and CDR2 (germline): PRHDT, FYEKMQ (reference sequence). The CDR3 loop reads CASSLLAGAFLGQETQYF. The CDR3 region has the DNA TGTGCCAGCAGCTTACTAGCGGGAGCGTTTTTGGGACAAGAGACCCAGTACTTC.

The rearrangement joins TRBV6-5 to TRBJ1-1; 7 bases fit TRBD1. Germline CDR1 is MNHEY and CDR2 is SVGAGI. This CDR3 region has 13 residues. Trimming took 2 bases from V and 4 from J; bases not matched to a gene: 1. The CDR3 spells CASSYTGVTEAFF. The CDR3 bases are TGTGCCAGCAGTTACACAGGGGTCACTGAAGCTTTCTTT.

This clone was picked up one time. V is TRBV28 and J is TRBJ2-7, with 8 bases fitting TRBD1. Germline V gives CDR1 MDHEN, CDR2 SYDVKM. The CDR3 runs to 11 residues. Germline trimming cut 7 bases from V and 5 bases from J; bases unmatched to any gene: 1. CDR3 sequence (DNA): TGTGCCAGCACAGGGGGCAACGAGCAGTACTTC. It codes for CASTGGNEQYF.

CDR3 residues: CASSAQPGLADTGELFF. In nucleotides, the CDR3 is TGTGCCAGCAGCGCTCAACCGGGACTAGCCGACACCGGGGAGCTGTTTTTT. The V and J genes are TRBV9 and TRBJ2-2; 9 nucleotides line up with TRBD2. Germline V gene data show CDR1 as SGDLS and CDR2 as YYNGEE. The junction had 9 bases not matched to a gene; V was cut back by 3 bases and J by 3 bases. This CDR3 is built from 17 residues.

The chain is built from TRBV4-2 and TRBJ2-6; D ambiguous. CDR1 and CDR2 (germline): LGHNA, YNFKEQ. The CDR3 sequence is 17 residues long. Trimming shortened V by 3 bases and J by 0 bases, and 12 bases separated the two germline ends. CDR3 nucleotides: TGTGCCAGCAGCCACAGCTTTCAGGCCTCTGGGGCCAACGTCCTGACTTTC. Protein: CASSHSFQASGANVLTF.

The rearrangement uses TRBV5-1 and TRBJ2-7; 7 bases align to TRBD1. The junction had 1 base not matched to a gene; V was cut back by 3 bases and J by 1 base. The V gene's germline CDR1 is SGHRS and CDR2 YFSETQ. The CDR3 sequence is 13 residues long. CDR3 sequence: CASSWTGSYEQYF. The DNA of the CDR3 is TGCGCCAGCAGCTGGACAGGATCCTACGAGCAGTACTTC.

The chain couples TRBV21-1 to TRBJ1-5. TRBV21-1 is tagged as a pseudogene. This CDR3 has 15 amino acids. The CDR3 nucleotides read TGTGCCAGCAGCAGAGCCTTTGAGAGCAATCAGCCCCAGCATTTT. This codes for CASSRAFESNQPQHF.

V usage is TRBV15 and J usage is TRBJ2-3, with D unclear. Trimming pared 0 bases from V and 2 bases from J, leaving 18 bases between. The CDR3 sequence is 18 residues long. Germline CDR1 LNHNV, CDR2 YYDKDF (reference sequence). The CDR3 is CATSRDLPKHRPTDTQYF. The CDR3, as DNA: TGTGCCACCAGCAGAGATCTCCCAAAACATCGCCCCACAGATACGCAGTATTTT. Full variable domain (missing parts from reference TRBV15 and TRBJ2-3): DAMVIQNPRYQVTQFGKPVTLSCSQTLNHNVMYWYQQKSSQAPKLLFHYYDKDFNNEADTPDNFQSRRPNTSFCFLDIRSPGLGDTAMYLCATSRDLPKHRPTDTQYFGPGTRLTVL.

The chain joins TRBV4-3 to TRBJ1-2; TRBD1 is a possible D gene (5 bases). This CDR3 comprises 15 residues. Trimming removed 2 bases from V and 3 bases from J, with 13 bases in between. Germline loops: CDR1 LGHNA, CDR2 YSLEER. CDR3 region: CASSQRRVLDYGYTF. In nucleotides, the CDR3 is TGCGCCAGCAGCCAACGCAGGGTGTTAGACTATGGCTACACCTTC.

The chain employs TRBV5-1 and TRBJ1-1, with TRBD1 as a possible D gene (5 bases). Trimming cost V 3 bases and J 3 bases, with 9 bases left between them. Germline assignment: CDR1 SGHRS and CDR2 YFSETQ. This CDR3 region has 13 residues. The CDR3, as DNA: TGCGCCAGCAGCTCAGGGTGGGACACTGAAGCTTTCTTT. Translating gives CASSSGWDTEAFF. Together with reference TRBV5-1 and TRBJ1-1, the CDR3 gives the full variable domain: KAGVTQTPRYLIKTRGQQVTLSCSPISGHRSVSWYQQTPGQGLQFLFEYFSETQRNKGNFPGRFSGRQFSNSRSEMNVSTLELGDSALYLCASSSGWDTEAFFGQGTRLTVV.

The V gene is TRBV12-3 or TRBV12-4, the J gene TRBJ1-3; 7 bases are shared with TRBD1. The V segment lost 6 bases and the J segment 6 bases; nucleotides outside the gene matches: 5. The CDR3 sequence is 13 residues long. CDR3 DNA sequence: TGTGCCAGCAGCCGACAGGGTCCAAACACCATATATTTT. This codes for CASSRQGPNTIYF.

In this sample, this clone turned up once. J is TRBJ1-3 and V is TRBV30; possibly TRBD1 for D (5 bases). The CDR3 spans 16 residues. V lost 1 base, J lost 1 base, and 14 bases lay in between. Germline lookup yields CDR1 GTSNPN and CDR2 SVGIG (reference sequence). DNA for the CDR3: TGTGCCTGGAGTGGTCCCTTGGGGCTATCTGGAAACACCATATATTTT. It specifies CAWSGPLGLSGNTIYF.

The V call is TRBV4-2, the J call TRBJ1-4; D gene unclear. V was clipped by 0 bases and J by 8 bases, with 7 bases between them. The CDR3 spans 13 residues. Germline CDR1 is LGHNA and CDR2 is YNFKEQ. CDR3 sequence: CASSQDAREKLFF. The CDR3 nucleotides read TGTGCCAGCAGCCAAGATGCCAGAGAAAAACTGTTTTTT.

The J gene is TRBJ1-2, the V gene TRBV19; no definite D call. V gave up 1 base and J gave up 4 bases, with 10 bases separating them. Germline CDR1 reads LNHDA; CDR2 reads SQIVND (reference sequence). CDR3 length equals 14 residues. The CDR3 nucleotides read TGTGCCAGTAGTATAGGACTATTTCTCTATGGCTACACCTTC. Its protein product is CASSIGLFLYGYTF. The variable domain in full, completed from reference TRBV19 and TRBJ1-2, reads DGGITQSPKYLFRKEGQNVTLSCEQNLNHDAMYWYRQDPGQGLRLIYYSQIVNDFQKGDIAEGYSVSREKKESFPLTVTSAQKNPTAFYLCASSIGLFLYGYTFGSGTRLTVV.

J is TRBJ2-1 and V is TRBV6-2 or TRBV6-3, with 10 positions matching TRBD2. There are 20 residues in the CDR3. V shed 1 base and J 0 bases; nucleotides not matched to a gene: 12. The V gene's germline CDR1 is MNHEY and CDR2 SVGEGT. The CDR3 nucleotides are TGTGCCAGCAGTTACTATAGTCGACTAGCGGGCAGAAGCTCCTACAATGAGCAGTTCTTC. Residues: CASSYYSRLAGRSSYNEQFF.

The chain couples TRBV5-4 to TRBJ2-7; 9 nucleotides agree with TRBD1. CDR1 and CDR2 (germline): SGHNT, YYREEE (reference sequence). The CDR3 contains 15 residues. The J segment lost 5 bases and the V segment lost 4 bases, leaving 10 bases of the junction unmatched. The CDR3 DNA reads as TGTGCCAGCAGCGAATCCGGGACAGGGCTTAACGAGCAGTACTTC. Translation: CASSESGTGLNEQYF.